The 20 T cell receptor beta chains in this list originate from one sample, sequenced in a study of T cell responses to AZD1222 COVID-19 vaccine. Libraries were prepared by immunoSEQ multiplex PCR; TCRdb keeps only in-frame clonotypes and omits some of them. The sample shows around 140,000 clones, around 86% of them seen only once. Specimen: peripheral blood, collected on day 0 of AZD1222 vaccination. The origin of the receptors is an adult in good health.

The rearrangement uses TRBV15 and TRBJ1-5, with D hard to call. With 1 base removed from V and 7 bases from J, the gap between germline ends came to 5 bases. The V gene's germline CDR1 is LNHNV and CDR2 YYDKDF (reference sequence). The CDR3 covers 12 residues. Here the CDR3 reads CATSRGRQPQHF. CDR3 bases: TGTGCCACCAGCAGAGGACGGCAGCCCCAGCATTTT.

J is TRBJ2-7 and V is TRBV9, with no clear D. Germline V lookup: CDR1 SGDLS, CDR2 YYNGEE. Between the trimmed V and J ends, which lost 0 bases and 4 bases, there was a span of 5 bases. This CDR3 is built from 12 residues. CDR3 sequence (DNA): TGTGCCAGCAGCGTAGGGGTTTACGAGCAGTACTTC. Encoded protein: CASSVGVYEQYF.

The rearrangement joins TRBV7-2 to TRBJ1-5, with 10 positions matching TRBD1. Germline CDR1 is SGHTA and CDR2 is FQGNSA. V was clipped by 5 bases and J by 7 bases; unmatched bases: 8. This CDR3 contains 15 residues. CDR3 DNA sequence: TGTGCCAGCAGCGACGGGACAGGGGTCGGCCAGCCCCAGCATTTT. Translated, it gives CASSDGTGVGQPQHF.

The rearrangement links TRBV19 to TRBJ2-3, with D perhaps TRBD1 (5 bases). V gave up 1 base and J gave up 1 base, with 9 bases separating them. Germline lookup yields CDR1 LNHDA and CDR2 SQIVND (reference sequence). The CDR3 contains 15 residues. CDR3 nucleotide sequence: TGTGCCAGTAGTATAGCCGCGACAGGCACAGATACGCAGTATTTT. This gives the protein CASSIAATGTDTQYF.

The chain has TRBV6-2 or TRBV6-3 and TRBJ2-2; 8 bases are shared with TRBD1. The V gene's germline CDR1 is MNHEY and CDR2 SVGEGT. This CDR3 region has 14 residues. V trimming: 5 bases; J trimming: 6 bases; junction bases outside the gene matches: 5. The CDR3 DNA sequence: TGTGCCAGCAGTGCCCAGGGGGCTGCCGGGGAGCTGTTTTTT. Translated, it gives CASSAQGAAGELFF.

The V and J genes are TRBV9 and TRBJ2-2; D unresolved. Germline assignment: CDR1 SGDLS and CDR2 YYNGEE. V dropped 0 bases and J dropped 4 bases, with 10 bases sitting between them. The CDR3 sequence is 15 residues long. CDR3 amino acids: CASSVESRGTGELFF. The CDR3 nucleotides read TGTGCCAGCAGCGTAGAAAGCCGTGGCACCGGGGAGCTGTTTTTT.

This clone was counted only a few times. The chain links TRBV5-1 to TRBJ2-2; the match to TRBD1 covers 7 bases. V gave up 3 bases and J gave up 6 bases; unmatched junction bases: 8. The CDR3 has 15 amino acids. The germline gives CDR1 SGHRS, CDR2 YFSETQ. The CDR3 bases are TGCGCCAGCAGCTCCGATCGAGGGGGCCCCGGGGAGCTGTTTTTT. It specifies CASSSDRGGPGELFF.

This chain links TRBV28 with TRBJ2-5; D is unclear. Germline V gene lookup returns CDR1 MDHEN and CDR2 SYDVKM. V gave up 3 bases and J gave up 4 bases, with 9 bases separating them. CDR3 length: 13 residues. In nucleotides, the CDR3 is TGTGCCAGCAGTTTGATTATTCGAGAGACCCAGTACTTC. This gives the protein CASSLIIRETQYF.

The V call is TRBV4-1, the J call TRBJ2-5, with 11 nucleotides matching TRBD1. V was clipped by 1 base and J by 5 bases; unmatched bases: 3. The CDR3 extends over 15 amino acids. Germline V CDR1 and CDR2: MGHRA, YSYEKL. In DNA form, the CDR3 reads TGCGCCAGCAGCCAAGGGGACAGGGGGTTCGAGACCCAGTACTTC. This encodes CASSQGDRGFETQYF.

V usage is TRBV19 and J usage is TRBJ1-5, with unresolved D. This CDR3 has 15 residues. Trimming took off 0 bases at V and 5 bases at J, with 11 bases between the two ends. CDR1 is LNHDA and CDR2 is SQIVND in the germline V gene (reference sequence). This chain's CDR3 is CASSIDFQGYQPQHF. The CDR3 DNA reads TGTGCCAGTAGTATAGATTTTCAAGGTTATCAGCCCCAGCATTTT.

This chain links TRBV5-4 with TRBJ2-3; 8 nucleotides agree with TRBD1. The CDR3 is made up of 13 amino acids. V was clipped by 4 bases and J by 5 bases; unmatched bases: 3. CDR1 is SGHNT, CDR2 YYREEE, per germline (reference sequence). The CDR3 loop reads CASSEGQGDTQYF. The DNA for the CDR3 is TGTGCCAGCAGCGAAGGACAGGGAGATACGCAGTATTTT.

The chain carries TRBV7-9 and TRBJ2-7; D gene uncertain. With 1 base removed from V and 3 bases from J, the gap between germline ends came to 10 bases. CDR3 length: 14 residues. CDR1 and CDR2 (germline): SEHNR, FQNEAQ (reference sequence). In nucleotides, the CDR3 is TGTGCCAGCAGCTTAGTATGGACGGACTACGAGCAGTACTTC. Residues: CASSLVWTDYEQYF.

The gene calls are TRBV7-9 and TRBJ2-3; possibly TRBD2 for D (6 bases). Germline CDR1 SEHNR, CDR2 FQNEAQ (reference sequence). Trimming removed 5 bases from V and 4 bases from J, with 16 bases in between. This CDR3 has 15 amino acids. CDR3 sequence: CASSPRQTGADTQYF. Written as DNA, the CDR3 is TGTGCCAGCAGCCCACGCCAAACGGGGGCAGATACGCAGTATTTT.

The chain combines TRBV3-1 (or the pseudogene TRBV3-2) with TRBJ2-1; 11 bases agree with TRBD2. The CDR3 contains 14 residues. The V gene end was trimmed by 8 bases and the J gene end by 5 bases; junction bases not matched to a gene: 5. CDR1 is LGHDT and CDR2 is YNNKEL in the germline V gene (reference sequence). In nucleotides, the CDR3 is TGTGCCAGCCGTATACTAGCGGGGGACAATGAGCAGTTCTTC. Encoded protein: CASRILAGDNEQFF.

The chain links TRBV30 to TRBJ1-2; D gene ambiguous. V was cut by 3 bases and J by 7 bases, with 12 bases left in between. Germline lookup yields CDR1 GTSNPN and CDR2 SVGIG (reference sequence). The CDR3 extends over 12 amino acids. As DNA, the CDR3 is TGTGCCTGGAGCGCTGACATGGGTGGCTACACCTTC. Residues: CAWSADMGGYTF.

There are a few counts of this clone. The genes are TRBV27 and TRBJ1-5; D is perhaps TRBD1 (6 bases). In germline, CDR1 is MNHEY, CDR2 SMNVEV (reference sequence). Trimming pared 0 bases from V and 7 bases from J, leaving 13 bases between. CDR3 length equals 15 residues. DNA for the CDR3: TGTGCCAGCAGTTTATCGGGCAGGGGAATACAGCCCCAGCATTTT. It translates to CASSLSGRGIQPQHF.

The CDR3 DNA follows: TGTGCCAGTCGCGTCCGGACAGGCCCAACACTTCCCTATGGCTACACCTTC. Its protein product is CASRVRTGPTLPYGYTF. This chain links TRBV19 with TRBJ1-2, with TRBD1 matching 7 bases. The ends lost 8 bases at V and 4 bases at J; junction bases unmatched: 19. The CDR3 length is 17 residues. The germline gives CDR1 LNHDA, CDR2 SQIVND (reference sequence).

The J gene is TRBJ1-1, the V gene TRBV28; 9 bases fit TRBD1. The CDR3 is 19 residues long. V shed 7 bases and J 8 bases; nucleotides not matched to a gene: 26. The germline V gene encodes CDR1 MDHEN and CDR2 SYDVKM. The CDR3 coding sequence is TGTGCCAGCACCTCTCCGAGATGGCGGACAGGGGAAATCCTCCGGGAAGCTTTCTTT. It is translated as CASTSPRWRTGEILREAFF.

CDR3 loop: CASSYGTGGFEQYF. CDR3 nucleotide sequence: TGTGCCAGCAGTTACGGGACAGGGGGTTTCGAGCAGTACTTC. The V call is TRBV6-5, the J call TRBJ2-7; 11 bases fit TRBD1. J was trimmed by 6 bases and V by 2 bases; bases with no gene match: 3. Germline V gene data show CDR1 as MNHEY and CDR2 as SVGAGI. The CDR3 consists of 14 residues.

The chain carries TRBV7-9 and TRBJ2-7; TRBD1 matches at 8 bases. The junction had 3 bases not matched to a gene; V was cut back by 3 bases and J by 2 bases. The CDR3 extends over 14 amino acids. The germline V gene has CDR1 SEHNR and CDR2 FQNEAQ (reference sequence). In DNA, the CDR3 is TGTGCCAGCAGCTTTACACAGGGGGCCTACGAGCAGTACTTC. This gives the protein CASSFTQGAYEQYF.